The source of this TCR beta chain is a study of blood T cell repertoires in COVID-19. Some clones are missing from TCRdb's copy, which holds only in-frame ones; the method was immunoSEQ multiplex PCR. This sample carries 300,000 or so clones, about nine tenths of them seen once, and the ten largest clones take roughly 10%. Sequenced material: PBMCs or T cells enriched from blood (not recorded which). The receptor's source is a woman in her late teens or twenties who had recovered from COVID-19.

As DNA, the CDR3 is TGTGCCAGTAGTGGGACTAGCGGGAGGGGGAATTACAATGAGCAGTTCTTC. Its translation is CASSGTSGRGNYNEQFF. The chain links TRBV19 to TRBJ2-1; 16 nucleotides align to TRBD2. V trimming: 5 bases; J trimming: 4 bases; junction bases outside the gene matches: 5. The germline V gene encodes CDR1 LNHDA and CDR2 SQIVND (reference sequence). This CDR3 is built from 17 residues.